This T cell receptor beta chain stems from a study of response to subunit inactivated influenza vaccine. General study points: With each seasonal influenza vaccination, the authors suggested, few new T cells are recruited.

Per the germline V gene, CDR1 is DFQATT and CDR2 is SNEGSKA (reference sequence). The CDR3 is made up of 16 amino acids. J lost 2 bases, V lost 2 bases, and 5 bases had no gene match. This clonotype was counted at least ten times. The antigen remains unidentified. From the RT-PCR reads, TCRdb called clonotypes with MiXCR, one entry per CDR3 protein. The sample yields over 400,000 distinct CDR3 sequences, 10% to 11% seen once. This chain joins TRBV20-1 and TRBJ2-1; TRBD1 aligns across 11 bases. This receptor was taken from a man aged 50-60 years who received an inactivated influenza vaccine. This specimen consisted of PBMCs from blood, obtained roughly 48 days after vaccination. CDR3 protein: CSARSGDRGAYNEQFF. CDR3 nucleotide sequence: TGCAGTGCTAGATCTGGGGACAGGGGGGCCTACAATGAGCAGTTCTTC.